This is a list of T cell receptor beta chains from one sample in a study of T cell changes during pregnancy in multiple sclerosis. Clones were sequenced by immunoSEQ multiplex PCR, and TCRdb holds only the in-frame ones, with some missing. The sample holds about 67,000 clones, 91% seen once. Sequences were derived from peripheral blood, sampled in the second trimester of pregnancy. The receptors were sampled from a female donor with multiple sclerosis, enrolled in a pregnancy study. Both conserved end residues are part of each CDR3. Fields, in order: V gene, CDR3 length, J gene, D gene, clone size, CDR3 protein, CDR3 DNA. D genes are given only for firm matches. Part of the rows lack a size; the others show once, few, many or a class for expanded clones.

V: TRBV4-3; length: 15; J: TRBJ2-3; D: .; size: .; CDR3: CASSQARLAADTQYF; DNA: TGCGCCAGCAGCCAAGCGAGGCTAGCAGCAGATACGCAGTATTTT
V: TRBV5-4; length: 13; J: TRBJ2-1; D: .; size: .; CDR3: CASSLRGANEQFF; DNA: TGTGCCAGCAGCTTAAGGGGTGCTAATGAGCAGTTCTTC
V: TRBV6-1; length: 15; J: TRBJ1-2; D: TRBD1; size: .; CDR3: CASSEAGDRGDDYTF; DNA: TGTGCCAGCAGTGAAGCAGGGGACAGGGGTGATGACTACACCTTC
V: TRBV7-9; length: 14; J: TRBJ1-1; D: TRBD1; size: .; CDR3: CASPSRTGATEAFF; DNA: TGTGCCAGCCCGTCCCGGACAGGGGCGACTGAAGCTTTCTTT
V: TRBV6-5; length: 15; J: TRBJ1-2; D: TRBD1; size: .; CDR3: CASSYSWGTGSGYTF; DNA: TGTGCCAGCAGTTACTCCTGGGGGACAGGGTCTGGCTACACCTTC
V: TRBV6-5; length: 15; J: TRBJ2-7; D: TRBD2; size: .; CDR3: CASSYGGGDTYEQYF; DNA: TGTGCCAGCAGTTATGGCGGGGGGGATACCTACGAGCAGTACTTC
V: TRBV11-2; length: 15; J: TRBJ2-2; D: TRBD1; size: .; CDR3: CASSFRDRSTGELFF; DNA: TGTGCCAGCAGCTTCCGGGACAGGAGCACCGGGGAGCTGTTTTTT
V: TRBV19; length: 15; J: TRBJ1-1; D: .; size: .; CDR3: CASSTGFLGGTEAFF; DNA: TGTGCCAGTAGTACCGGGTTCTTAGGGGGCACTGAAGCTTTCTTT
V: TRBV7-2; length: 14; J: TRBJ1-5; D: .; size: .; CDR3: CASSLEYRFQPQHF; DNA: TGTGCCAGCAGCTTAGAATACAGATTTCAGCCCCAGCATTTT
V: TRBV21-1; length: 17; J: TRBJ2-4; D: .; size: .; CDR3: CASSSSPGARDKNIQYF; DNA: TGTGCCAGCAGCTCCTCCCCAGGGGCGCGAGACAAAAACATTCAGTACTTC
V: TRBV7-2; length: 14; J: TRBJ2-7; D: TRBD1; size: .; CDR3: CASSWGQGAYEQYF; DNA: TGTGCCAGCAGCTGGGGACAGGGGGCCTACGAGCAGTACTTC
V: TRBV7-9; length: 14; J: TRBJ2-7; D: .; size: .; CDR3: CASSLLQGAYEQYF; DNA: TGTGCCAGCAGCTTACTGCAGGGCGCCTACGAGCAGTACTTC
V: TRBV19; length: 14; J: TRBJ1-5; D: .; size: .; CDR3: CASQGAGVHQPQHF; DNA: TGTGCCAGCCAAGGGGCAGGGGTCCATCAGCCCCAGCATTTT
V: TRBV11-2; length: 13; J: TRBJ2-3; D: .; size: .; CDR3: CASSLRRSDTQYF; DNA: TGTGCCAGCAGCCTTCGGAGGTCAGATACGCAGTATTTT
V: TRBV10-3; length: 15; J: TRBJ2-1; D: TRBD2; size: .; CDR3: CAIRPSGRAYNEQFF; DNA: TGTGCCATCAGGCCTAGCGGGAGGGCCTACAATGAGCAGTTCTTC
V: TRBV5-4; length: 13; J: TRBJ2-2; D: .; size: .; CDR3: CASSLSTVGELFF; DNA: TGTGCCAGCAGCTTGTCCACGGTCGGGGAGCTGTTTTTT
V: TRBV6-4; length: 14; J: TRBJ2-1; D: TRBD1; size: .; CDR3: CATRTGWGENEQFF; DNA: TGTGCCACTCGGACAGGGTGGGGAGAGAATGAGCAGTTCTTC
V: TRBV6-6; length: 14; J: TRBJ2-1; D: TRBD2; size: .; CDR3: CASSYSSGGNEQFF; DNA: TGTGCCAGCAGTTACTCGTCGGGGGGTAATGAGCAGTTCTTC
V: TRBV2; length: 14; J: TRBJ1-1; D: TRBD1; size: .; CDR3: CAVQPGQLNTEAFF; DNA: TGTGCCGTGCAACCGGGACAGCTGAACACTGAAGCTTTCTTT
V: TRBV5-8; length: 12; J: TRBJ2-3; D: .; size: .; CDR3: CASSRGGHTQYF; DNA: TGTGCCAGCAGCCGAGGGGGTCATACGCAGTATTTT
V: TRBV19; length: 15; J: TRBJ1-1; D: .; size: .; CDR3: CASSRLGGTGTEAFF; DNA: TGTGCCAGTAGCCGCCTTGGGGGGACGGGGACTGAAGCTTTCTTT
V: TRBV5-6; length: 16; J: TRBJ1-5; D: TRBD1; size: .; CDR3: CASSLEGQGYNQPQHF; DNA: TGTGCCAGCAGCTTGGAGGGACAGGGGTACAATCAGCCCCAGCATTTT
V: TRBV4-1; length: 17; J: TRBJ2-3; D: TRBD2; size: .; CDR3: CASSQDWPSGITDTQYF; DNA: TGCGCCAGCAGCCAAGATTGGCCTAGCGGGATCACAGATACGCAGTATTTT
V: TRBV9; length: 14; J: TRBJ1-4; D: .; size: .; CDR3: CASSVSSTNEKLFF; DNA: TGTGCCAGCAGCGTTAGCTCAACTAATGAAAAACTGTTTTTT
V: TRBV27; length: 14; J: TRBJ1-2; D: .; size: once; CDR3: CASSITGRNYGYTF; DNA: TGTGCCAGCAGTATTACCGGGAGAAACTATGGCTACACCTTC
V: TRBV2; length: 14; J: TRBJ1-4; D: .; size: .; CDR3: CASSERGPSEKLFF; DNA: TGTGCCAGCAGTGAACGCGGCCCTAGTGAAAAACTGTTTTTT
V: TRBV27; length: 15; J: TRBJ1-1; D: .; size: .; CDR3: CATALTTRMNTEAFF; DNA: TGTGCCACCGCCCTTACGACACGGATGAACACTGAAGCTTTCTTT
V: TRBV10-1; length: 13; J: TRBJ2-7; D: TRBD2; size: .; CDR3: CASSPGGGYEQYF; DNA: TGCGCCAGCAGCCCGGGAGGGGGGTACGAGCAGTACTTC
V: TRBV6-4; length: 16; J: TRBJ2-7; D: TRBD2; size: .; CDR3: CASSKIAGFSSYEQYF; DNA: TGTGCCAGCAGCAAAATAGCGGGATTTAGCTCCTACGAGCAGTACTTC
V: TRBV25-1; length: 13; J: TRBJ1-4; D: .; size: .; CDR3: CASSEFPGEKLFF; DNA: TGTGCCAGCAGTGAGTTTCCGGGAGAAAAACTGTTTTTT
V: TRBV30; length: 14; J: TRBJ2-3; D: .; size: .; CDR3: CAWGAVNLGDTQYF; DNA: TGTGCCTGGGGGGCGGTAAATCTGGGGGATACGCAGTATTTT
V: TRBV12-2; length: 16; J: TRBJ1-1; D: .; size: .; CDR3: CASRLRKGQPNTEAFF; DNA: TGTGCAAGTCGCTTACGGAAGGGACAGCCTAACACTGAAGCTTTCTTT
V: TRBV7-3; length: 14; J: TRBJ1-1; D: TRBD1; size: .; CDR3: CASSATGEGTEAFF; DNA: TGTGCCAGCAGCGCTACAGGGGAAGGCACTGAAGCTTTCTTT
V: TRBV10-3; length: 15; J: TRBJ1-1; D: TRBD1; size: .; CDR3: CAIVQGGGSNTEAFF; DNA: TGTGCCATCGTCCAGGGGGGAGGCTCGAACACTGAAGCTTTCTTT
V: TRBV19; length: 14; J: TRBJ2-7; D: TRBD2; size: .; CDR3: CASTGAGGPHEQYF; DNA: TGTGCCAGTACCGGGGCGGGGGGGCCCCACGAGCAGTACTTC
V: TRBV19; length: 14; J: TRBJ2-7; D: .; size: .; CDR3: CASSIPGLPYEQYF; DNA: TGTGCCAGTAGTATCCCGGGACTTCCCTACGAGCAGTACTTC
V: TRBV30; length: 13; J: TRBJ2-7; D: TRBD1; size: .; CDR3: CAWGPRDSYEQYF; DNA: TGTGCCTGGGGACCCCGGGACAGCTACGAGCAGTACTTC
V: TRBV5-4; length: 16; J: TRBJ2-3; D: TRBD2; size: once; CDR3: CASSLLAGGRTDTQYF; DNA: TGTGCCAGCAGCTTATTAGCGGGAGGGCGCACAGATACGCAGTATTTT
V: TRBV9; length: 15; J: TRBJ2-3; D: .; size: .; CDR3: CASSPVGGSTDTQYF; DNA: TGTGCCAGCAGCCCCGTGGGGGGTAGCACAGATACGCAGTATTTT
V: TRBV27; length: 16; J: TRBJ2-4; D: TRBD2; size: few; CDR3: CASSSGRAGAKNIQYF; DNA: TGTGCCAGCAGTTCGGGGAGAGCGGGGGCCAAAAACATTCAGTACTTC
V: TRBV19; length: 16; J: TRBJ1-5; D: .; size: .; CDR3: CASSIMGGGGNQPQHF; DNA: TGTGCCAGTAGTATTATGGGGGGTGGTGGCAATCAGCCCCAGCATTTT
V: TRBV5-1; length: 14; J: TRBJ1-1; D: .; size: .; CDR3: CASSLRSPNTEAFF; DNA: TGCGCCAGCAGCTTGCGGAGTCCGAACACTGAAGCTTTCTTT
V: TRBV14; length: 17; J: TRBJ2-7; D: TRBD2; size: .; CDR3: CASSYAWDSGDSYEQYF; DNA: TGTGCCAGCAGCTACGCATGGGATAGCGGGGACTCCTACGAGCAGTACTTC
V: TRBV5-1; length: 15; J: TRBJ1-2; D: TRBD1; size: once; CDR3: CASSWGQDYLYGYTF; DNA: TGCGCCAGCAGCTGGGGACAGGACTACCTCTATGGCTACACCTTC
V: TRBV6-1; length: 16; J: TRBJ2-5; D: TRBD2; size: .; CDR3: CASSDPPGLAQETQYF; DNA: TGTGCCAGCAGTGACCCACCGGGACTAGCACAAGAGACCCAGTACTTC
V: TRBV10-1; length: 13; J: TRBJ2-7; D: .; size: .; CDR3: CASSEAGLYEQYF; DNA: TGCGCCAGCAGTGAAGCAGGGCTCTACGAGCAGTACTTC